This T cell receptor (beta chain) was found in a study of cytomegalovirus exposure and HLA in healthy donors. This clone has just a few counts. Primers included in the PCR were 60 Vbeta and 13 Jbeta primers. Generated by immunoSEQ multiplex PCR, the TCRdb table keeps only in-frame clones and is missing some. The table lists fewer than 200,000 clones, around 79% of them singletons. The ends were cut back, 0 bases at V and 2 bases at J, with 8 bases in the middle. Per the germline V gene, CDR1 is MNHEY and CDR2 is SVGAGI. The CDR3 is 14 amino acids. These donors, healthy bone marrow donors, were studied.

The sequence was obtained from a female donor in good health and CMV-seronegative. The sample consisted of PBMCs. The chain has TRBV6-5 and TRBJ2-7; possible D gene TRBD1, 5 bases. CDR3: CASSYSRTTYEQYF. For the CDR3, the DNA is TGTGCCAGCAGTTACTCGAGGACAACCTACGAGCAGTACTTC.